The present TCR beta chain was sequenced within a study of cytomegalovirus exposure and HLA in healthy donors. About the study: Out of several hundred genotyped donors, less than 90% belonged to the Caucasian-associated ancestry cluster.

Study outcomes and limitations: 16,951 TCR beta sequences were associated with HLA alleles at 0.05 false discovery rate in a later analysis.

This CDR3 is 17 amino acids long. The germline V gene encodes CDR1 WSHSY and CDR2 SAAADI. The ends lost 8 bases at V and 2 bases at J; junction bases unmatched: 11. Of note for this clone: As yet, its antigen is unknown.

The PCR was carried out with 60 Vbeta primers and 13 Jbeta primers. Sequencing was performed with immunoSEQ multiplex PCR; in TCRdb, only in-frame clones are kept and a portion is missing. The sample carries tens of thousands of clones, about 78% recorded once. The TCR sequence derives from a woman in her thirties or forties in good health and CMV-seropositive. This sequence joins TRBV10-2 and TRBJ2-5; 13 bases are a match to TRBD2. Sequencing was done on a sample of PBMCs. The DNA for the CDR3 is TGCGCCAGCGGACTAGCGGGGGAGGGCCCTAGTCAAGAGACCCAGTACTTC. Residues: CASGLAGEGPSQETQYF.